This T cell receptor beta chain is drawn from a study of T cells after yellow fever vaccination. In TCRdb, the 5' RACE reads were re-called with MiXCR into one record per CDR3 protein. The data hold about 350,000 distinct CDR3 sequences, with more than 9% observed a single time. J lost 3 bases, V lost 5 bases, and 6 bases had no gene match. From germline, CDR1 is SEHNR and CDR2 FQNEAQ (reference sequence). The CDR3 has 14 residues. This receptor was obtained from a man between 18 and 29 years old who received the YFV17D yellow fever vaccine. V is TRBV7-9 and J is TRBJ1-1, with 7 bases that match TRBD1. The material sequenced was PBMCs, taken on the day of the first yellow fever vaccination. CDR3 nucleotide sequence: TGTGCCAGCAGCCCGCAGGGGGTATACACTGAAGCTTTCTTT. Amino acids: CASSPQGVYTEAFF.